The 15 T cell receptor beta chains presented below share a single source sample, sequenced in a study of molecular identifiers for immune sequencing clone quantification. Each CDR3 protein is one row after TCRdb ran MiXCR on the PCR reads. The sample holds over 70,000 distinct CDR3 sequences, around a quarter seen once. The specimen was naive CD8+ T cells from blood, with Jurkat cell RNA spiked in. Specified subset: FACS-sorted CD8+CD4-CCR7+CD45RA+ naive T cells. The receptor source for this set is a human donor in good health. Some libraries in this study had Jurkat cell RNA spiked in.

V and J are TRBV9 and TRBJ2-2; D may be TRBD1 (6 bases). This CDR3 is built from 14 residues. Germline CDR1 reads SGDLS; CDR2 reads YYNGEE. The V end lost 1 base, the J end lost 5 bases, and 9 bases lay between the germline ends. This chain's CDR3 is CASSVRTGTGELFF. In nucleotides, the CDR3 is TGTGCCAGCAGCGTACGAACAGGGACCGGGGAGCTGTTTTTT.

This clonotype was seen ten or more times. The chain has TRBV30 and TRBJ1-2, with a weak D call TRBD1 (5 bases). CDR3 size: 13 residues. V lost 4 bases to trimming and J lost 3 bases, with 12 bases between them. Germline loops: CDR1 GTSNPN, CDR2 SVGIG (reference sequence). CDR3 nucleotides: TGTGCCTGGAACCTCGACAGTCACTATGGCTACACCTTC. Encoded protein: CAWNLDSHYGYTF. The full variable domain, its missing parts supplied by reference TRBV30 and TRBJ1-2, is SQTIHQWPATLVQPVGSPLSLECTVEGTSNPNLYWYRQAAGRGLQLLFYSVGIGQISSEVPQNLSASRPQDRQFILSSKKLLLSDSGFYLCAWNLDSHYGYTFGSGTRLTVV.

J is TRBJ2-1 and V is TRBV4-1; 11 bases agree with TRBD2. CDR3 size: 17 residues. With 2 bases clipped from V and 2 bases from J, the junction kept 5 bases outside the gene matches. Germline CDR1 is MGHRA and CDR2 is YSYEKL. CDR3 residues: CASSQTSGGAPYNEQFF. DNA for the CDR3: TGCGCCAGCAGCCAAACTAGCGGGGGCGCCCCCTACAATGAGCAGTTCTTC.

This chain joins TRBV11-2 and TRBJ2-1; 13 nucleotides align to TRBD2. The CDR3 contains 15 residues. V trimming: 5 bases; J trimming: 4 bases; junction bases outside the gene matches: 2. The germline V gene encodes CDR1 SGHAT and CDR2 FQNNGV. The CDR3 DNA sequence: TGTGCCAGCAGCGAACTAGCGGGAGGGTACAATGAGCAGTTCTTC. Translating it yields CASSELAGGYNEQFF.

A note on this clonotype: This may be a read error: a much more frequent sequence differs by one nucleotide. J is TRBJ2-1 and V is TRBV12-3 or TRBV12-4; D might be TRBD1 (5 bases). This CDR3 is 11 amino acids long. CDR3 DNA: TGTGCCAGCAGTGTACAGGTGAGTCTGGTCTTC. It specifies CASSVQVSLVF.

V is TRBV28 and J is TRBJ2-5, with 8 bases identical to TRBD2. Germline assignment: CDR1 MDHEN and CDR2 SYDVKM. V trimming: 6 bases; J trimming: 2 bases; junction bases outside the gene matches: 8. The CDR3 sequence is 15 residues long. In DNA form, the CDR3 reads TGTGCCAGCAGGGCAACGGGGGGGGAGCAAGAGACCCAGTACTTC. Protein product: CASRATGGEQETQYF.

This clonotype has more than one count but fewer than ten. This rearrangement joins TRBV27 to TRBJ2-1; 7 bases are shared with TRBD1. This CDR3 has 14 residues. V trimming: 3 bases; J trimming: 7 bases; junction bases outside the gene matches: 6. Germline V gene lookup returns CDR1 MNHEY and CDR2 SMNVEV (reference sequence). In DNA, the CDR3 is TGTGCCAGCAGTTTCGGAAGCAGGGGGAATGAGCAGTTCTTC. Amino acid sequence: CASSFGSRGNEQFF.

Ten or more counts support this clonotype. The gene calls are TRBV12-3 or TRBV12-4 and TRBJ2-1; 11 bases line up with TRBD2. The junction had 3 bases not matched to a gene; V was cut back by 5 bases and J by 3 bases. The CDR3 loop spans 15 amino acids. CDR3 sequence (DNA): TGTGCCAGCAGTCCTACTAGCGGGGGCTACAATGAGCAGTTCTTC. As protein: CASSPTSGGYNEQFF.

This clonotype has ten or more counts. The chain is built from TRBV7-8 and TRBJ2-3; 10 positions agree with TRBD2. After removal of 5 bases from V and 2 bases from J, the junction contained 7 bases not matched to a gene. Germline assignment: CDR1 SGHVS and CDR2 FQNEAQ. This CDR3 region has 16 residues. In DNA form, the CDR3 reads TGTGCCAGCAGCCAATTTAGCGGGGGGACCACAGATACGCAGTATTTT. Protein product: CASSQFSGGTTDTQYF.

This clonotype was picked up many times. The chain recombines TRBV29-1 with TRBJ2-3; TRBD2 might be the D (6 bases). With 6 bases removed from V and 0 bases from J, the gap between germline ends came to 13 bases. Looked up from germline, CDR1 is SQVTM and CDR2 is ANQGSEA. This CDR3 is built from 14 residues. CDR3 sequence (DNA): TGCAGCGTCGTCTGGCGGGACAGCACAGATACGCAGTATTTT. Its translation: CSVVWRDSTDTQYF.

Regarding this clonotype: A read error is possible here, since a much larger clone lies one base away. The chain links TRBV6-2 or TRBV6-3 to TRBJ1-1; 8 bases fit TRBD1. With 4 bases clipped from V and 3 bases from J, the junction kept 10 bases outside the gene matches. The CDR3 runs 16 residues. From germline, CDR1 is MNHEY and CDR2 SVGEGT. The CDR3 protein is CASSSYRGTVDTEAFF. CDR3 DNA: TGTGCCAGCAGTTCGTACAGGGGGACGGTCGACACTGAAGCTTTCTTT.

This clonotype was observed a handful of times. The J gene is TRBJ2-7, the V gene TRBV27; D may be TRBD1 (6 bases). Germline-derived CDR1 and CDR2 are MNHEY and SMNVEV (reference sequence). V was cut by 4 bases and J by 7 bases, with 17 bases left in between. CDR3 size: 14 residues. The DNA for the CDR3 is TGTGCCAGCAGTTCAGTAAACAGGGCCTGGGAGCAGTACTTC. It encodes CASSSVNRAWEQYF.

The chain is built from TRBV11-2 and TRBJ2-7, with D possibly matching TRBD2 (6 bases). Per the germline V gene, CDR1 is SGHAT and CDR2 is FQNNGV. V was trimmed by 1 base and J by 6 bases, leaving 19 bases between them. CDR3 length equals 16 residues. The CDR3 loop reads CASSLVPLTSPGEQYF. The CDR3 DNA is TGTGCCAGCAGCTTAGTCCCCCTCACTAGCCCTGGCGAGCAGTACTTC.

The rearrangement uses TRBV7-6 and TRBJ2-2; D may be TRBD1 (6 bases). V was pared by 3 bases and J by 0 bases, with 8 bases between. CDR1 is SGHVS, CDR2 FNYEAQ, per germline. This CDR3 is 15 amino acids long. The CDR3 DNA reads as TGTGCCAGCAGCTTCCGGGACACGAACACCGGGGAGCTGTTTTTT. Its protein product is CASSFRDTNTGELFF.

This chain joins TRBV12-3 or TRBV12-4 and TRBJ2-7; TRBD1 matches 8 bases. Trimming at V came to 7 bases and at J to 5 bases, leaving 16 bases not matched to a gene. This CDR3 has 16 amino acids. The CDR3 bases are TGTGCCAGCACCCAAGTCAGGGACAGGTGGATTCACGAGCAGTACTTC. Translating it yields CASTQVRDRWIHEQYF.